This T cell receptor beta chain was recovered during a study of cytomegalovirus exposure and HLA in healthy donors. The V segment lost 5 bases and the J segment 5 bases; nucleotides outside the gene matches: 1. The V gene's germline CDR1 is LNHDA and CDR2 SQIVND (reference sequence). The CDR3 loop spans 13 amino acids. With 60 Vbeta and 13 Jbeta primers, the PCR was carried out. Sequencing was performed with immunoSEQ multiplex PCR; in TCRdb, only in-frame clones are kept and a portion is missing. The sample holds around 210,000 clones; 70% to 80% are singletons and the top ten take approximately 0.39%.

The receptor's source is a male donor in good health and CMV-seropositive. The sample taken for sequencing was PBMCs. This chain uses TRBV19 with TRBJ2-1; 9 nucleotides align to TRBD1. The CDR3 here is CASSGTGNNEQFF. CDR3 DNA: TGTGCCAGTAGTGGGACAGGGAACAATGAGCAGTTCTTC.